Below are 8 T cell receptor beta chains sequenced from a single sample in a study of T cell responses to AZD1222 COVID-19 vaccine. Profiled with immunoSEQ multiplex PCR; TCRdb holds only in-frame clones, not every one. Of 150,000 to 200,000 clones in the sample, around 89% were seen once. This sample comprised peripheral blood, obtained on day 0 of AZD1222 vaccination. All receptors derive from an adult in good health.

The chain joins TRBV6-2 or TRBV6-3 to TRBJ1-6; D is perhaps TRBD1 (5 bases). V shed 0 bases and J shed 7 bases, with 10 bases lying between them. Germline loops: CDR1 MNHEY, CDR2 SVGEGT. The CDR3 contains 15 residues. The CDR3 is CASSYSGTKNSPLHF. CDR3 coding DNA: TGTGCCAGCAGTTACTCGGGGACGAAAAATTCACCCCTCCACTTT.

This chain connects TRBV5-1 to TRBJ2-3; 9 positions agree with TRBD1. This CDR3 has 15 amino acids. The J segment lost 4 bases and the V segment lost 7 bases, leaving 10 bases of the junction unmatched. Per the germline V gene, CDR1 is SGHRS and CDR2 is YFSETQ. CDR3 amino acids: CASRLMGQGADTQYF. CDR3 coding DNA: TGCGCCAGCCGCCTCATGGGACAGGGAGCAGATACGCAGTATTTT.

V is TRBV3-1 (or the pseudogene TRBV3-2) and J is TRBJ2-6; TRBD1 matches 9 bases. Germline-derived CDR1 and CDR2 are LGHDT and YNNKEL (reference sequence). V shed 1 base, J shed 4 bases, and the junction held 5 bases outside the gene matches. The CDR3 runs 17 residues. CDR3 DNA sequence: TGTGCCAGCAGCCAAGGGACAGGGGTTCCGGGGGCCAACGTCCTGACTTTC. Translated: CASSQGTGVPGANVLTF.

The V gene is TRBV5-1, the J gene TRBJ2-1; 9 nucleotides match TRBD2. With 4 bases clipped from V and 5 bases from J, the junction kept 7 bases outside the gene matches. The CDR3 is 15 residues long. Germline V gives CDR1 SGHRS, CDR2 YFSETQ. CDR3 in DNA: TGCGCCAGCAGCGACGGTGGCGGGAGGGACAATGAGCAGTTCTTC. It translates to CASSDGGGRDNEQFF.

This clone was observed a handful of times. The rearrangement links TRBV30 to TRBJ1-6, with D uncertain. Trimming shortened V by 5 bases and J by 12 bases, and 14 bases separated the two germline ends. Germline V CDR1 and CDR2: GTSNPN, SVGIG (reference sequence). The CDR3 length is 12 residues. The CDR3 here is CAWGTQPLPLHF. For the CDR3, the DNA is TGTGCCTGGGGAACCCAACCTCTACCCCTCCACTTT.

The DNA for the CDR3 is TGTGCCAGCAGCTTAGAACAGAACACCGGGGAGCTGTTTTTT. Translating it yields CASSLEQNTGELFF. This chain uses TRBV11-3 with TRBJ2-2; D is undetermined. V was shortened by 0 bases and J by 1 base, with 3 bases between the two germline ends. From germline, CDR1 is SGHNT and CDR2 YENEEA. This CDR3 comprises 14 residues. The full variable domain, rest sourced from reference TRBV11-3 and TRBJ2-2, is EAGVVQSPRYKIIEKKQPVAFWCNPISGHNTLYWYLQNLGQGPELLIRYENEEAVDDSQLPKDRFSAERLKGVDSTLKIQPAELGDSAVYLCASSLEQNTGELFFGEGSRLTVL.

The V call is TRBV18, the J call TRBJ2-5, with D perhaps TRBD1 (6 bases). Germline lookup yields CDR1 KGHSH and CDR2 LQKENI. The CDR3 length is 17 residues. The V and J ends lost 1 base and 4 bases respectively, with 19 bases between them. CDR3 amino acids: CASSPLSMGATLETQYF. The DNA for the CDR3 is TGTGCCAGCTCACCACTCTCCATGGGGGCTACTTTAGAGACCCAGTACTTC.

V is TRBV7-8 and J is TRBJ1-2; TRBD1 matches at 7 bases. CDR1 and CDR2 (germline): SGHVS, FQNEAQ. CDR3 size: 14 residues. Germline trimming cut 3 bases from V and 4 bases from J; bases unmatched to any gene: 5. CDR3 region: CASSFQGGSYGYTF. Written as DNA, the CDR3 is TGTGCCAGCAGCTTCCAGGGGGGGTCCTATGGCTACACCTTC.